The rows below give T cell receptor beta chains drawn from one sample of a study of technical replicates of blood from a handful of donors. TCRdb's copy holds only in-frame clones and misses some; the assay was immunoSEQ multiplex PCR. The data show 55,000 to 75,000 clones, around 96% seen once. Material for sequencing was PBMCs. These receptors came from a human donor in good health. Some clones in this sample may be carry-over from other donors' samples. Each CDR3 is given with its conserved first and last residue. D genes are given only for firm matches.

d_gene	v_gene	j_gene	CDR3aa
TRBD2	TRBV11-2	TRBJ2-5	CASSLVRGLAGFGETQYF
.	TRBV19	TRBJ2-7	CASSIPSSHEQYF
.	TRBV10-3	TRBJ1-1	CAISEAARGEAFF
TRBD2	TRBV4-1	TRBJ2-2	CASSHWTSGRAEIGELFF
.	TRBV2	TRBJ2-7	CASSVRQVHYEQYF
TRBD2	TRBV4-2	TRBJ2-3	CASSQRERTDTQYF
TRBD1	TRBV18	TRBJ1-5	CASSETGLVQPQHF
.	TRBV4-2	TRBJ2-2	CASRQGLNTGELFF
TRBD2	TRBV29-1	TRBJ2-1	CSVGVLAGENSAYNEQFF
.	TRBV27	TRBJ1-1	CASKIRGGYTEAFF
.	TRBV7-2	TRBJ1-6	CASSLAGGNNSPLHF
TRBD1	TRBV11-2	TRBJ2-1	CASSPTGQGGIEQFF
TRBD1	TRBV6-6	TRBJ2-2	CASSRQGNTGELFF
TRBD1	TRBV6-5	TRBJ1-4	CASSYTGTGGEKLFF
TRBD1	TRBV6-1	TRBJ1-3	CAGTGVTGNTIYF
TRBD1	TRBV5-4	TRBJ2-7	CASSFAGTGYEQYF
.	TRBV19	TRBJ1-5	CASSSGSNQPQHF
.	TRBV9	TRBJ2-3	CASSPRASGDTQYF
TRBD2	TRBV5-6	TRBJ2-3	CASSSGTSGTRGDTQYF
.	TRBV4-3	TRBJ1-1	CASSQEYGRNTEAFF
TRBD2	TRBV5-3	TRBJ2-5	CARSLEGLAGQETQYF
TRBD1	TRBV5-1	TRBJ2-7	CASSFGTGGGEQYF
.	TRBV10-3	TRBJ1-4	CAISESGPRVEKLFF
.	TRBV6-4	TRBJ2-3	CASSEGGTDTQYF
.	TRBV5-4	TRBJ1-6	CASSLDQALSSPLHF
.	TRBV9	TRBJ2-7	CASSVAAGNYEQYF
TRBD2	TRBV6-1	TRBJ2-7	CASSDRAGGVFGQYF
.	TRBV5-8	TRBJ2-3	CASSWTVLGTDTQYF
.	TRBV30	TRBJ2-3	CAWSRWSTDTQYF
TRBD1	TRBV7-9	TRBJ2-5	CASSLGTGGLETQYF
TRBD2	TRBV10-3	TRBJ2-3	CAISDGTSGGAGTQYF
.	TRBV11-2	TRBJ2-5	CASSPDKGGETQYF
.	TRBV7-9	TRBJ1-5	CASSLDPGKNQPQHF
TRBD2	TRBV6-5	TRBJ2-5	CAARGGRETQYF
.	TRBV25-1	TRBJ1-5	CASSVGGSNQPQHF
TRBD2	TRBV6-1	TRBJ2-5	CASNEQGLGKETQYF
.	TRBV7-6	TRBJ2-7	CASSSEARIYEQYF
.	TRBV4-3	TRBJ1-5	CASSPDRYNQPQHF
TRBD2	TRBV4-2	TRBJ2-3	CASSPGTRRTDTQYF
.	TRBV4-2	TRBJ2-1	CASSPGRDSDEQFF
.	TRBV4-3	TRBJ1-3	CASSLGSEGIVGNTIYF
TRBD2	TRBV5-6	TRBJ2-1	CASTRTSGNRNEQFF
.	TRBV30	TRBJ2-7	CAWSVNSGQYF
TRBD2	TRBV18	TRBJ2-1	CASSTRGDEQFF
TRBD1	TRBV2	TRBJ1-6	CASSEWGRGQHSPLHF
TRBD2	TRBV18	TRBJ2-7	CASSRTSGDSYEQYF
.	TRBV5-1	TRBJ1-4	CASSRGDKTTNEKLFF
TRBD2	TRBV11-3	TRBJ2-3	CASSLRSGGADTQYF
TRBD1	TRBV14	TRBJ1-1	CASSQGGAGGTNTEAFF
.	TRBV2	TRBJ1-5	CASIKDSNSNQPQHF
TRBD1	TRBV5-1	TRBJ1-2	CASSLPGGDYTF
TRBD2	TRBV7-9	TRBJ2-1	CASSHPSGIYNEQFF